This entry lists 17 T cell receptor beta chains sequenced from one sample in a study of regulatory T cells in long-lasting Graves disease. The time point is: newly diagnosed GD, antithyroid drugs for less than 3 months. RNA isolated from PBMCs was used to make the TCR library. Arm-PCR of CDR3 regions with iRepertoire HTBI primers generated TCR beta libraries. MiXCR, applied by TCRdb to the multiplex PCR reads, yields one record per CDR3 protein. Of approximately 400,000 distinct CDR3 sequences listed, 15% were seen once; the top ten hold around 17%. The same specimen was also included in a second study, on T cells in Graves' hyperthyroidism and ophthalmopathy.

The starting material was peripheral blood mononuclear cells (PBMCs), obtained at new diagnosis, from a patient treated with antithyroid drugs. Receptors originate from a woman in her twenties or thirties with Graves disease.

V and J are TRBV9 and TRBJ1-3; D is perhaps TRBD1 (5 bases). The CDR3 is made up of 14 amino acids. Germline V gene sequence: CDR1 SGDLS, CDR2 YYNGEE. The V gene lost 0 bases and the J gene lost 4 bases, with 8 bases spanning the gap. CDR3 loop: CASSVGGVGNTIYF. The CDR3 DNA follows: TGTGCCAGCAGCGTAGGAGGGGTCGGAAACACCATATATTTT.

This clonotype occurred a few times. CDR3 sequence reads: CASSQEPRYGYTF. The CDR3 DNA reads as TGTGCCAGCAGCCAAGAGCCTCGATATGGCTACACCTTC. The chain uses TRBV3-1 and TRBJ1-2, with unresolved D. The CDR3 runs to 13 residues. V dropped 0 bases and J dropped 5 bases, with 7 bases sitting between them. The V gene's germline CDR1 is LGHDT and CDR2 YNNKEL (reference sequence).

This clonotype has ten or more counts. V gene TRBV12-3 or TRBV12-4 combines with J gene TRBJ1-3; D possibly corresponds to TRBD1 (5 bases). The CDR3 has 14 residues. V lost 6 bases and J lost 1, with 10 bases in between. Here the CDR3 reads CASRPGTSGNTIYF. The CDR3 DNA is TGTGCCAGCAGACCCGGGACGTCTGGAAACACCATATATTTT.

The chain uses TRBV27 and TRBJ2-7; D remains ambiguous. CDR3 size: 11 residues. Trimming pared 4 bases from V and 7 bases from J, leaving 8 bases between. The germline V gene has CDR1 MNHEY and CDR2 SMNVEV (reference sequence). The CDR3: CASSSHQEQYF. CDR3 in DNA: TGTGCCAGCAGTTCCCACCAAGAGCAGTACTTC.

In its sample, this clonotype was seen many times. The chain uses TRBV5-1 and TRBJ2-3; D possibly uses TRBD1 or TRBD2 (5 bases each). The V gene's germline CDR1 is SGHRS and CDR2 YFSETQ. Trimming took 4 bases from V and 1 from J, leaving 13 bases between them. This CDR3 is 15 amino acids long. The DNA for the CDR3 is TGCGCCAGCAGCCTGGGGGACCGCCGCACAGATACGCAGTATTTT. This encodes CASSLGDRRTDTQYF.

In this sample, this clonotype turned up many times. A read error may produce the germline difference seen at one junction end. V is TRBV2 and J is TRBJ1-1; D is perhaps TRBD1 (6 bases). The CDR3 runs to 16 residues. From germline, CDR1 is SNHLY and CDR2 FYNNEI. The CDR3 bases are TGTGCCAGCAGCGTTTTAGGGGGTAGTCTGAACACTGAAACTTTCTTT. It translates to CASSVLGGSLNTETFF.

This clonotype has a count of ten or more. The chain recombines TRBV20-1 with TRBJ2-1; 11 nucleotides align to TRBD2. Germline CDR1 is DFQATT and CDR2 is SNEGSKA (reference sequence). V was pared by 6 bases and J by 9 bases, with 10 bases of the junction left unmatched. This CDR3 has 14 residues. CDR3 loop: CSAQTSGSAGEQFF. CDR3 in DNA: TGCAGTGCGCAAACTAGCGGGAGTGCTGGTGAGCAGTTCTTC.

This clonotype came up many times. The chain combines TRBV7-3 with TRBJ2-1; D possibly matches TRBD1 or TRBD2 (6 bases each). The CDR3 runs to 18 residues. Germline assignment: CDR1 SGHTA and CDR2 FQGTGA. V was cut by 4 bases and J by 4 bases, with 23 bases left in between. The CDR3: CASSSYGAWGAHYNEQFF. Here the CDR3 DNA reads TGTGCCAGCAGCTCATACGGGGCGTGGGGGGCGCATTACAATGAGCAGTTCTTC.

This sequence joins TRBV4-1 and TRBJ2-5; 7 positions agree with TRBD2. Germline V CDR1 and CDR2: MGHRA, YSYEKL. The CDR3 consists of 16 residues. Trimming at V came to 2 bases and at J to 2 bases, leaving 8 bases not matched to a gene. CDR3 sequence reads: CASSQPKRGRQETQYF. CDR3 sequence (DNA): TGCGCCAGCAGCCAACCGAAGCGGGGTCGACAAGAGACCCAGTACTTC.

This clonotype was detected only a few times. In DNA form, the CDR3 reads TGCAGTGCTAGAGACCTACTAGCGGGGGCTGAGTCAGATACGCAGTATTTT. Amino acid sequence: CSARDLLAGAESDTQYF. The rearrangement uses TRBV20-1 and TRBJ2-3, with 11 positions matching TRBD2. V was pared by 0 bases and J by 4 bases, with 9 bases of the junction left unmatched. The CDR3 sequence is 17 residues long. Germline CDR1 is DFQATT and CDR2 is SNEGSKA (reference sequence).

This clonotype was seen only once. Its ends do not fully match the called genes, so a read error is possible. The rearrangement joins TRBV7-9 to TRBJ2-2; TRBD1 aligns across 10 bases. CDR3 length equals 16 residues. The germline V gene encodes CDR1 SEHNR and CDR2 FQNEAQ (reference sequence). Here the CDR3 DNA reads TGCGCCAGCAGCCGGGACAGGGGCGGGAACACCGGGGAGCTGTTTTTT. It encodes CASSRDRGGNTGELFF.

This chain connects TRBV27 to TRBJ2-6; D gene uncertain. The CDR3 totals 15 residues. V lost 4 bases to trimming and J lost 0 bases, with 7 bases between them. Germline CDR1 and CDR2: MNHEY and SMNVEV (reference sequence). CDR3 in DNA: TGTGCCAGCAGTTACCCCCACTCTGGGGCCAACGTCCTGACTTTC. Its protein product is CASSYPHSGANVLTF.

This clonotype was recorded a few times. J is TRBJ1-2 and V is TRBV5-8; D may be TRBD1 (6 bases). There are 16 residues in the CDR3. Trimming cost V 2 bases and J 0 bases, with 14 bases left between them. Germline loops: CDR1 SGHTS, CDR2 YDEGEE. In nucleotides, the CDR3 is TGTGCCAGCAGCTTCGTCGGGACAAAGTCTAACTATGGCTACACCTTC. The encoded protein is CASSFVGTKSNYGYTF.

This clonotype was found a few times. The rearrangement joins TRBV6-9 to TRBJ2-1; D is uncertain. The CDR3 is 14 amino acids. Germline CDR1 reads MNHGY; CDR2 reads SVAAGI. Trimming left V 3 bases short and J 5 bases short, with 11 bases between. The CDR3 loop reads CASSYRNSNNEQFF. The CDR3 DNA sequence: TGTGCCAGCAGTTACCGAAACAGCAACAATGAGCAGTTCTTC.

The rearrangement joins TRBV9 to TRBJ2-3, with D perhaps matching TRBD2 (6 bases). The CDR3 sequence is 18 residues long. CDR1 and CDR2 (germline): SGDLS, YYNGEE. The V end lost 3 bases, the J end lost 7 bases, and 27 bases lay between the germline ends. DNA of the CDR3: TGTGCCAGCAGCGCACAAAACCGGGACTCCCTCCTGGGGTATACGCAGTATTTT. Amino acids: CASSAQNRDSLLGYTQYF.

This clonotype was detected ten times or more. The V and J genes are TRBV5-1 and TRBJ2-7; the D gene is possibly TRBD1 (6 bases). Germline values: CDR1 SGHRS, CDR2 YFSETQ. The CDR3 contains 17 residues. The V end was cut by 4 bases, the J end by 5 bases, with 25 bases between. CDR3 nucleotide sequence: TGCGCCAGCAGCCCCGATTCCCGATACCCTTACAGGGACGAGCAGTACTTC. Protein: CASSPDSRYPYRDEQYF. The full variable domain, in which reference TRBV5-1 and TRBJ2-7 provide the parts outside the CDR3, is KAGVTQTPRYLIKTRGQQVTLSCSPISGHRSVSWYQQTPGQGLQFLFEYFSETQRNKGNFPGRFSGRQFSNSRSEMNVSTLELGDSALYLCASSPDSRYPYRDEQYFGPGTRLTVT.

Only a few counts were recorded for this clonotype. The chain couples TRBV2 to TRBJ2-5; D possibly corresponds to TRBD2 (6 bases). Germline CDR1 SNHLY, CDR2 FYNNEI. CDR3 length equals 17 residues. V shed 1 base and J shed 2 bases, with 17 bases lying between them. CDR3 in amino acids: CASSEERVGIEQETQYF. CDR3 bases: TGTGCCAGCAGTGAAGAGCGGGTGGGAATAGAGCAAGAGACCCAGTACTTC. Full variable domain (missing parts from reference TRBV2 and TRBJ2-5): EPEVTQTPSHQVTQMGQEVILRCVPISNHLYFYWYRQILGQKVEFLVSFYNNEISEKSEIFDDQFSVERPDGSNFTLKIRSTKLEDSAMYFCASSEERVGIEQETQYFGPGTRLLVL.